A selection of T cell receptor beta chains follows, all from one sample in a study of PD-L1 blockade in urothelial cancer. Clones were read by immunoSEQ multiplex PCR, and TCRdb kept only the in-frame ones, dropping some. The sample yields roughly 50,000 clones, approximately 80% seen once. The material sequenced was PBMCs, taken around atezolizumab (anti-PD-L1) treatment. These receptors came from a man between 65 and 85 years old with urothelial cancer. Each CDR3 is given with its conserved first and last residue. D genes are given only for firm matches. The size entry is marked missing in some rows and otherwise reads once, few, many or a size class.

cdr3_aa,cdr3_nt,v_call,d_call,j_call,clone_size
CASRMGDSNQPQHF,TGTGCCAGCAGGATGGGCGATAGCAATCAGCCCCAGCATTTT,TRBV27,NA,TRBJ1-5,NA
CASSSWLNTEAFF,TGTGCCAGCAGCTCATGGCTGAACACTGAAGCTTTCTTT,TRBV7-6,NA,TRBJ1-1,NA
CAIRGDRGGETQYF,TGTGCCATCAGGGGGGACAGGGGCGGAGAGACCCAGTACTTC,TRBV10-3,TRBD1,TRBJ2-5,NA
CASSAGSGMGNQPQHF,TGTGCCAGCAGCGCCGGATCGGGAATGGGTAATCAGCCCCAGCATTTT,TRBV25-1,NA,TRBJ1-5,NA
CASSFLTSGRVGEQFF,TGTGCCAGCAGTTTCCTCACGAGCGGGAGGGTCGGGGAGCAGTTCTTC,TRBV27,TRBD2,TRBJ2-1,NA
CATSSRPAGPYEQYF,TGTGCCACCAGCAGTAGACCAGCGGGCCCCTACGAGCAGTACTTC,TRBV15,NA,TRBJ2-7,NA
CASGLTRTVNEKLFF,TGTGCTAGTGGTTTGACCCGGACAGTTAATGAAAAACTGTTTTTT,TRBV12-5,NA,TRBJ1-4,few
CASRRAGVWEDTQYF,TGTGCCAGTAGGAGAGCGGGGGTTTGGGAAGATACGCAGTATTTT,TRBV19,TRBD2,TRBJ2-3,few
CASSPTRVSAGGNTIYF,TGTGCCAGCAGCCCCACCCGTGTCTCCGCGGGTGGAAACACCATATATTTT,TRBV7-8,NA,TRBJ1-3,once
CASSFRTSVNNEQFF,TGTGCCAGCAGTTTCAGGACTAGCGTCAACAATGAGCAGTTCTTC,TRBV27,TRBD2,TRBJ2-1,NA
CASSLPARGTEAFF,TGTGCCAGCAGCTTACCAGCTCGAGGGACTGAAGCTTTCTTT,TRBV11-2,NA,TRBJ1-1,NA
CASSFAGVGAEAFF,TGTGCCAGCAGTTTTGCCGGGGTTGGGGCTGAAGCTTTCTTT,TRBV28,NA,TRBJ1-1,NA
CASSNRASDQPQHF,TGTGCCAGTAGTAACAGGGCATCGGATCAGCCCCAGCATTTT,TRBV19,NA,TRBJ1-5,NA
CASTWAAGGETQYF,TGTGCCAGTACTTGGGCAGCGGGAGGGGAGACCCAGTACTTC,TRBV19,TRBD2,TRBJ2-5,NA
CASSFSDRYNEQFF,TGTGCCAGCAGCTTTTCGGACAGATACAATGAGCAGTTCTTC,TRBV13,NA,TRBJ2-1,once
CASSIDGGVNQPQHF,TGTGCCAGTAGTATAGACGGGGGAGTCAATCAGCCCCAGCATTTT,TRBV19,NA,TRBJ1-5,NA
CASSPRTGGLVRYEQYF,TGTGCCAGTAGCCCACGGACAGGGGGCCTCGTTCGCTACGAGCAGTACTTC,TRBV19,TRBD1,TRBJ2-7,NA
CASSESGQWTEAFF,TGTGCCAGCAGTGAAAGTGGCCAGTGGACTGAAGCTTTCTTT,TRBV6-1,NA,TRBJ1-1,few
CASSLDRGEAFF,TGCGCCAGCAGCCTAGACAGGGGTGAAGCTTTCTTT,TRBV4-1,TRBD1,TRBJ1-1,NA
CASSVASGDTGELFF,TGTGCCAGCAGCGTGGCTAGCGGGGACACCGGGGAGCTGTTTTTT,TRBV9,TRBD2,TRBJ2-2,NA
CASSEGQGNYGYTF,TGTGCCAGCTCCGAGGGACAGGGTAACTATGGCTACACCTTC,TRBV7-2,TRBD1,TRBJ1-2,NA
CASSNTGAEAFF,TGTGCCAGCAGCAACACGGGGGCTGAAGCTTTCTTT,TRBV5-8,NA,TRBJ1-1,NA
CAGLQGYNEQFF,TGTGCCGGGTTACAGGGGTACAATGAGCAGTTCTTC,TRBV30,TRBD1,TRBJ2-1,NA
CASSAGTGGETQYF,TGTGCCAGCAGCGCCGGGACAGGGGGAGAGACCCAGTACTTC,TRBV7-2,TRBD1,TRBJ2-5,NA
CASSFGLGGYEQFF,TGTGCCAGCAGTTTCGGACTAGGTGGCTATGAGCAGTTCTTC,TRBV28,TRBD2,TRBJ2-1,NA
CASSLSGGRTDTQYF,TGTGCCAGCAGCTTGAGCGGGGGTAGGACAGATACGCAGTATTTT,TRBV7-2,TRBD2,TRBJ2-3,NA
CASSLGLLAGGADTQYF,TGTGCCAGCAGCTTAGGGCTCCTAGCGGGGGGGGCAGATACGCAGTATTTT,TRBV7-2,TRBD2,TRBJ2-3,NA
CASSLMSPNTKAFF,TGTGCCAGCAGCTTAATGTCTCCGAACACTAAAGCTTTCTTT,TRBV5-6,NA,TRBJ1-1,few
CASSSSQTGVNYGYTF,TGTGCCAGCAGTTCGTCCCAGACAGGGGTTAACTATGGCTACACCTTC,TRBV27,TRBD1,TRBJ1-2,NA
CASSIPGYNEQFF,TGTGCCAGCAGTATTCCAGGGTACAATGAGCAGTTCTTC,TRBV11-3,NA,TRBJ2-1,NA
CASSEELRTEAFF,TGTGCCAGCAGTGAAGAACTTAGGACAGAAGCTTTCTTT,TRBV2,NA,TRBJ1-1,NA
CASSADRGQVQPQHF,TGTGCCAGCAGTGCCGACAGGGGGCAAGTTCAGCCCCAGCATTTT,TRBV2,TRBD1,TRBJ1-5,NA